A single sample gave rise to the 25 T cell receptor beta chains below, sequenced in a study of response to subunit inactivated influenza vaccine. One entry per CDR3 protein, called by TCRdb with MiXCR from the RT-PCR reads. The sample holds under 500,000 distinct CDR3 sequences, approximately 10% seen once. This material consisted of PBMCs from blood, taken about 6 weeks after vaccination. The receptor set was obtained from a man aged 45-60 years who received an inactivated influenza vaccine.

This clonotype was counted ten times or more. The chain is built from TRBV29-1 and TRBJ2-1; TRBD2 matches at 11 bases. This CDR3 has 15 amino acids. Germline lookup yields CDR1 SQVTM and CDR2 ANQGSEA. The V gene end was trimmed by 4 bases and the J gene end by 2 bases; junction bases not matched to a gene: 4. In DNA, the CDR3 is TGCAGCGTTGGACTAGCGGGAAGAACCTACAATGAGCAGTTCTTC. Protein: CSVGLAGRTYNEQFF.

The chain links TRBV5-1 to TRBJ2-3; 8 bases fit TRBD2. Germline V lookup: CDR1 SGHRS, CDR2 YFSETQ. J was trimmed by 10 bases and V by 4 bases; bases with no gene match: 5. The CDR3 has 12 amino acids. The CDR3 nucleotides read TGCGCCAGCAGCCGGGGGGGAGAACCGCAGTATTTT. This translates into CASSRGGEPQYF.

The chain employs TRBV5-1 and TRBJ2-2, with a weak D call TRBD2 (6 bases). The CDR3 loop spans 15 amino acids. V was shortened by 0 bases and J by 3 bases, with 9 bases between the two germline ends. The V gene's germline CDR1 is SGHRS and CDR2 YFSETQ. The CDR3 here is CASSLEREDTGELFF. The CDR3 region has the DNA TGCGCCAGCAGCTTGGAGAGGGAGGACACCGGGGAGCTGTTTTTT.

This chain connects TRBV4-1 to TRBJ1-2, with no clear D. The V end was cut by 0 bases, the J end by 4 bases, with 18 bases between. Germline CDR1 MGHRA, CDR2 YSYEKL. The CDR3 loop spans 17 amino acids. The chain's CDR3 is CASSQDQAAPSGYGYTF. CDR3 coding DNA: TGCGCCAGCAGCCAAGACCAGGCGGCACCGTCGGGCTATGGCTACACCTTC.

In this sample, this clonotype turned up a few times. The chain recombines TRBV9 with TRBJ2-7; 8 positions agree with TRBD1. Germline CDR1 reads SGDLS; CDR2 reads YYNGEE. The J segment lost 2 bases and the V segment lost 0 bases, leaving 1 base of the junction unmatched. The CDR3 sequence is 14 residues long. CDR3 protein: CASSVGTGPYEQYF. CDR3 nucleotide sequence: TGTGCCAGCAGCGTAGGGACAGGGCCCTACGAGCAGTACTTC.

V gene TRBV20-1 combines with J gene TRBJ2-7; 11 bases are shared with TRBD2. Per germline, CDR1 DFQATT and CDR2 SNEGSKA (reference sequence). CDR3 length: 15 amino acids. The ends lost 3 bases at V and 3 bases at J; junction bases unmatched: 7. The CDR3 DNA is TGCAGTGCTAGGGAGGGACTAGCGGTCAACTACGAGCAGTACTTC. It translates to CSAREGLAVNYEQYF.

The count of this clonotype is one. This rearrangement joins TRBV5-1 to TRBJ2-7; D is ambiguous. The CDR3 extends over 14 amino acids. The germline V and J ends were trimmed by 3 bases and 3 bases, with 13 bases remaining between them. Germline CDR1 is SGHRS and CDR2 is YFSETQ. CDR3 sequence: CASSSIGDSYEQYF. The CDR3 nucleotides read TGCGCCAGCAGCTCGATTGGGGATAGCTACGAGCAGTACTTC.

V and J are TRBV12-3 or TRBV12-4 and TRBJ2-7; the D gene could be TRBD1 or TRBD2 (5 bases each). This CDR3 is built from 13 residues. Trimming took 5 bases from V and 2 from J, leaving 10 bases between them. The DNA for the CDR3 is TGTGCCAGCAGTCCGCAGGGACCCTACGAGCAGTACTTC. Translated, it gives CASSPQGPYEQYF.

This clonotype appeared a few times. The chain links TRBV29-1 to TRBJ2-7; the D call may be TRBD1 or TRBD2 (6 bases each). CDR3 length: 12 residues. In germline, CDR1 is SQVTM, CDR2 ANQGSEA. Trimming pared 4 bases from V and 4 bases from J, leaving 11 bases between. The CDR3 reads CSVGTGRYEQYF. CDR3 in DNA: TGCAGCGTTGGAACAGGGAGGTACGAGCAGTACTTC.

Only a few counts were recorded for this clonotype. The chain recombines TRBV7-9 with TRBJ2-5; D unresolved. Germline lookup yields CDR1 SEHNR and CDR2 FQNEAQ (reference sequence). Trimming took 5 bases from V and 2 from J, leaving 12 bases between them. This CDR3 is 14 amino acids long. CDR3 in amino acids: CASSRPDEQETQYF. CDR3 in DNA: TGTGCCAGCAGCCGCCCAGATGAACAAGAGACCCAGTACTTC. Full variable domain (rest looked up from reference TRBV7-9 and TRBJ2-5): DTGVSQNPRHKITKRGQNVTFRCDPISEHNRLYWYRQTLGQGPEFLTYFQNEAQLEKSRLLSDRFSAERPKGSFSTLEIQRTEQGDSAMYLCASSRPDEQETQYFGPGTRLLVL.

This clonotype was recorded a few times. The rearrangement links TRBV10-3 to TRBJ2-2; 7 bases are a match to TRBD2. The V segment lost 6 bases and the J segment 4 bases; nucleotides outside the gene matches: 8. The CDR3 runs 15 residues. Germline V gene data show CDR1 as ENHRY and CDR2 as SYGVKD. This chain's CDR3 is CAIRAPSGSTGELFF. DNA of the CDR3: TGTGCCATCAGAGCCCCTAGCGGCAGCACCGGGGAGCTGTTTTTT.

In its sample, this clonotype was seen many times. The CDR3 DNA reads TGCGCCAGCAGCCAAGAATCAACACGGGACCTCTCATTTAATTCACCCCTCCACTTT. This encodes CASSQESTRDLSFNSPLHF. This sequence joins TRBV4-1 and TRBJ1-6; the D gene is possibly TRBD1 (5 bases). This CDR3 has 19 residues. The germline CDR1 and CDR2 sequences are MGHRA and YSYEKL. Trimming took off 0 bases at V and 6 bases at J, with 21 bases between the two ends.

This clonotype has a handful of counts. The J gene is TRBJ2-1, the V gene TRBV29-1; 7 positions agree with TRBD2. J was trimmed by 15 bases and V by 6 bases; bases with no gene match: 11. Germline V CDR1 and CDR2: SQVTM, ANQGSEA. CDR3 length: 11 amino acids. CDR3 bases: TGCAGCGTACCACTTGGGGGGGTAGGGTTCTTC. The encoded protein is CSVPLGGVGFF.

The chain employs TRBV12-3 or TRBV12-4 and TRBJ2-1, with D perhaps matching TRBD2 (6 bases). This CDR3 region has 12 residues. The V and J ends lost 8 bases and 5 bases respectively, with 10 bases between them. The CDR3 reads CASRTTDNEQFF. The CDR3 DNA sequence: TGTGCCAGCCGGACTACAGACAATGAGCAGTTCTTC.

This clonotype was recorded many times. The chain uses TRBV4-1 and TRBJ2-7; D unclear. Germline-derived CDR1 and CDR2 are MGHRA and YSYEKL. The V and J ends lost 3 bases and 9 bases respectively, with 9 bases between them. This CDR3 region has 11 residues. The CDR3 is CASSHDGGQYF. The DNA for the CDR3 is TGCGCCAGCAGCCACGACGGCGGGCAGTACTTC.

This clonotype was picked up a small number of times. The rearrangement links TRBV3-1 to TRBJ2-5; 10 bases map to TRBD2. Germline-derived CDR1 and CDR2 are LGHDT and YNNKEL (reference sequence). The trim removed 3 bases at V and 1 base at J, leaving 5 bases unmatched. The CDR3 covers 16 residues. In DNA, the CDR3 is TGTGCCAGCAGCCATACCGGGACTAGCGTCCAAGAGACCCAGTACTTC. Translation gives CASSHTGTSVQETQYF.

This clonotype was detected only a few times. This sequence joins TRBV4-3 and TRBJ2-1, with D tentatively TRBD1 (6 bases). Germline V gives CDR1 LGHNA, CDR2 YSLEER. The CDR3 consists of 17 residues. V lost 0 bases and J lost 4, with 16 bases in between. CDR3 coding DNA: TGCGCCAGCAGCCAAGATTATTACAGGGCGATATACAATGAGCAGTTCTTC. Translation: CASSQDYYRAIYNEQFF.

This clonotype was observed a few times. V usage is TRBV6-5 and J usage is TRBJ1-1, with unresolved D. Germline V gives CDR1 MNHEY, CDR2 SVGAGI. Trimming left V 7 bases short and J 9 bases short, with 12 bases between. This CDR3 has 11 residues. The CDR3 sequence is CASISLGKAFF. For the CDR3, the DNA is TGTGCCAGCATCAGCCTGGGTAAAGCTTTCTTT.

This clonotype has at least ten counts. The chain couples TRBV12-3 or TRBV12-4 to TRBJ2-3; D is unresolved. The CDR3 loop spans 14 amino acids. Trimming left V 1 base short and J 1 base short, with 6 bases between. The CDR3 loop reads CASSLGHGTDTQYF. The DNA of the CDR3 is TGTGCCAGCAGTTTAGGCCACGGCACAGATACGCAGTATTTT.

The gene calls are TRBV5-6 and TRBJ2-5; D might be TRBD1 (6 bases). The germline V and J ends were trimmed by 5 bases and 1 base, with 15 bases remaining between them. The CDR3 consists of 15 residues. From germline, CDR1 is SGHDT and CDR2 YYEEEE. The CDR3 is CASRLLGHLQETQYF. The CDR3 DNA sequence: TGTGCCAGCAGATTGTTGGGACACCTCCAAGAGACCCAGTACTTC.

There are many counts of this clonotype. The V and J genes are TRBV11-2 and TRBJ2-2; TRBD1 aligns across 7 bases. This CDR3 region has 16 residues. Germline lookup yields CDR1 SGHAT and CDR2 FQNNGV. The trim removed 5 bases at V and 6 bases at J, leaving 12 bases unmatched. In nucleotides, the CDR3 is TGTGCCAGCAGCCAACCGAGGACAGGATGGTCCGGGGAGCTGTTTTTT. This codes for CASSQPRTGWSGELFF.

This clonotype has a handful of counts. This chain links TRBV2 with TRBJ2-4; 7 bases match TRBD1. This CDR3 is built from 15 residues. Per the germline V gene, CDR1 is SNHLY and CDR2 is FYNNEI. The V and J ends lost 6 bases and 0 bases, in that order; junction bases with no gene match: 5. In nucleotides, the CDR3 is TGTGCCAGCAGGTCAACAGGGGCAGCCAAAAACATTCAGTACTTC. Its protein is CASRSTGAAKNIQYF.

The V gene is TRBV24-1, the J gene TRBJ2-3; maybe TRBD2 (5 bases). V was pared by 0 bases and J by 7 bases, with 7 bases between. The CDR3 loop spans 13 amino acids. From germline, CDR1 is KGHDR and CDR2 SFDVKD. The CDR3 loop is CATSDLPGNTQYF. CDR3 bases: TGTGCCACCAGTGATTTGCCGGGGAATACGCAGTATTTT.

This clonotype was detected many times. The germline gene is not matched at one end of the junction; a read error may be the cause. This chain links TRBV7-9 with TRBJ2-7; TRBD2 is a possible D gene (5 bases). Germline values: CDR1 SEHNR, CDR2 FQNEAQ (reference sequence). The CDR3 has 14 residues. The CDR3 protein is CASSFADSLYGQYF. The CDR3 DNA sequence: TGTGCCAGCAGCTTTGCGGACTCCCTCTACGGGCAGTACTTC. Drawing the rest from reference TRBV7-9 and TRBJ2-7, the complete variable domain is DTGVSQNPRHKITKRGQNVTFRCDPISEHNRLYWYRQTLGQGPEFLTYFQNEAQLEKSRLLSDRFSAERPKGSFSTLEIQRTEQGDSAMYLCASSFADSLYGQYFGPGTRLTVT.

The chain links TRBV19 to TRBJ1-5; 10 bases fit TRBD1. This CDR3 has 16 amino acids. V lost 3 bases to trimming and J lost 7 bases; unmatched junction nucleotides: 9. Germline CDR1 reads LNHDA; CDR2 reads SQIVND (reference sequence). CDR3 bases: TGTGCCAGTAGTATTAAGATTCGGACAGGGGGACAGCCCCAGCATTTT. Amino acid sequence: CASSIKIRTGGQPQHF.